These 15 T cell receptor beta chains came from one sample sequenced in a study of CD8 T cells in ankylosing spondylitis. Findings of the study overall: Ankylosing spondylitis blood appeared to carry a characteristic TCR beta motif of roughly eight highly homologous variants.

TCRdb passed the 5' RACE reads through MiXCR, listing each CDR3 protein once. Among 100,000 to 150,000 distinct CDR3 sequences listed, more than 15% were seen once. These TCRs' antigens remain unknown. Sequencing used blood, either unsorted or a sorted T cell fraction (not recorded which). These receptors were taken from a male donor with ankylosing spondylitis.

This clonotype was counted between two and nine times. This rearrangement joins TRBV7-9 to TRBJ2-6; no firm D call. The V gene lost 1 base and the J gene lost 2 bases, with 3 bases spanning the gap. The CDR3 loop spans 14 amino acids. The germline CDR1 and CDR2 sequences are SEHNR and FQNEAQ (reference sequence). DNA for the CDR3: TGTGCCAGCAGCTTAGTTGCTGGGGCCAACGTCCTGACTTTC. This encodes CASSLVAGANVLTF.

The V call is TRBV9, the J call TRBJ2-5; the match to TRBD2 covers 11 bases. With V trimmed by 4 bases and J by 7 bases, 6 bases remained unmatched. Germline CDR1 reads SGDLS; CDR2 reads YYNGEE. The CDR3 extends over 14 amino acids. The CDR3 is CASSPGLAVGTQYF. CDR3 in DNA: TGTGCCAGCAGCCCGGGACTAGCGGTAGGGACCCAGTACTTC.

This clonotype has just a few counts. The V call is TRBV2, the J call TRBJ2-7, with D maybe TRBD1 (6 bases). Between the trimmed V and J ends, which lost 8 bases and 1 base, there was a span of 12 bases. Germline values: CDR1 SNHLY, CDR2 FYNNEI. CDR3 length: 13 amino acids. The CDR3 nucleotides read TGTGCCAGCGCACTTGACAGGTCCTACGAGCAGTACTTC. The encoded protein is CASALDRSYEQYF.

This chain connects TRBV3-1 to TRBJ2-7; D not resolved. CDR3 length: 14 residues. The germline CDR1 and CDR2 sequences are LGHDT and YNNKEL (reference sequence). V lost 4 bases and J 2 bases, leaving 12 bases between the germline ends. As DNA, the CDR3 is TGTGCCAGCAGCCCCACGGTGGGGACCTACGAGCAGTACTTC. This codes for CASSPTVGTYEQYF.

This clonotype appeared a few times. The chain recombines TRBV20-1 with TRBJ1-3; 10 positions agree with TRBD1. Per the germline V gene, CDR1 is DFQATT and CDR2 is SNEGSKA (reference sequence). V dropped 2 bases and J dropped 2; count of bases not matched to a gene: 6. CDR3 size: 16 residues. The CDR3 loop reads CSARTGTGEAGNTIYF. The DNA of the CDR3 is TGCAGTGCTAGAACCGGGACAGGGGAGGCTGGAAACACCATATATTTT.

This clonotype showed up just a few times. This chain joins TRBV27 and TRBJ2-1, with TRBD2 matching over 8 bases. CDR1 and CDR2 from the germline V gene are MNHEY and SMNVEV (reference sequence). The junction had 13 bases not matched to a gene; V was cut back by 6 bases and J by 9 bases. This CDR3 contains 15 residues. The CDR3 region has the DNA TGTGCCAGCAGCCCCGGGACTAGGGGGTTGAGTGAGCAGTTCTTC. As protein: CASSPGTRGLSEQFF.

The rearrangement uses TRBV7-2 and TRBJ2-7; TRBD1 is a possible D gene (5 bases). The length of the CDR3 is 17 residues. Germline lookup yields CDR1 SGHTA and CDR2 FQGNSA. Trimming removed 1 base at V and 7 bases at J, with 23 bases between. CDR3 protein: CASSLVGQGQYPWEQYF. The DNA of the CDR3 is TGTGCCAGCAGCTTAGTCGGTCAGGGTCAGTATCCGTGGGAGCAGTACTTC.

J is TRBJ1-1 and V is TRBV27; 7 nucleotides align to TRBD1. Trimming removed 3 bases from V and 1 base from J; junction bases left unmatched: 2. Germline loops: CDR1 MNHEY, CDR2 SMNVEV (reference sequence). The CDR3 length is 14 residues. CDR3 residues: CASSFGTENTEAFF. The CDR3 DNA reads as TGTGCCAGCAGTTTCGGGACAGAGAACACTGAAGCTTTCTTT.

This clonotype has more than one count but fewer than ten. CDR3 sequence: CASSLGTGTEETQYF. CDR3 DNA: TGCGCCAGCAGCTTGGGGACGGGTACCGAGGAGACCCAGTACTTC. The gene calls are TRBV5-1 and TRBJ2-5; no definite D call. Germline assignment: CDR1 SGHRS and CDR2 YFSETQ. The CDR3 sequence is 15 residues long. V lost 0 bases to trimming and J lost 5 bases, with 14 bases between them.

This chain links TRBV27 with TRBJ1-4, with 7 bases that match TRBD1. The length of the CDR3 is 14 residues. Germline V lookup: CDR1 MNHEY, CDR2 SMNVEV (reference sequence). J was trimmed by 8 bases and V by 7 bases; bases with no gene match: 10. CDR3 nucleotide sequence: TGTGCCAGCACCTCGGCAGGGGGTTCGGAAAAACTGTTTTTT. This encodes CASTSAGGSEKLFF.

V is TRBV5-1 and J is TRBJ2-7; 13 bases are shared with TRBD2. Germline-derived CDR1 and CDR2 are SGHRS and YFSETQ. J was trimmed by 1 base and V by 4 bases; bases with no gene match: 5. CDR3 length equals 16 residues. The CDR3 here is CASSPGLAGFSYEQYF. The DNA for the CDR3 is TGCGCCAGCAGCCCGGGACTAGCGGGATTTTCCTACGAGCAGTACTTC.

The rearrangement joins TRBV29-1 to TRBJ2-7; possibly TRBD2 for D (5 bases). The germline V and J ends were trimmed by 4 bases and 0 bases, with 10 bases remaining between them. This CDR3 region has 13 residues. Germline CDR1 is SQVTM and CDR2 is ANQGSEA. Here the CDR3 DNA reads TGCAGCGTTGTTCGGACTGACTCCTACGAGCAGTACTTC. Amino acids: CSVVRTDSYEQYF.

There are a few counts of this clonotype. This sequence joins TRBV28 and TRBJ1-1; D may be TRBD1 (5 bases). The germline V gene encodes CDR1 MDHEN and CDR2 SYDVKM. This CDR3 region has 14 residues. V lost 3 bases to trimming and J lost 5 bases, with 13 bases between them. The chain's CDR3 is CASSFQGVGTEAFF. CDR3 DNA sequence: TGTGCCAGCAGTTTTCAAGGGGTAGGTACTGAAGCTTTCTTT.

This clonotype was counted at least ten times. The chain uses TRBV18 and TRBJ2-5; D not certain. The V gene's germline CDR1 is KGHSH and CDR2 LQKENI. The CDR3 loop spans 12 amino acids. The V end was cut by 0 bases, the J end by 5 bases, with 4 bases between. The DNA for the CDR3 is TGTGCCAGCTCACCACCACGCGAGACCCAGTACTTC. Its translation: CASSPPRETQYF.

In its sample, this clonotype was seen a few times. This sequence joins TRBV27 and TRBJ1-1; no clear D gene. The CDR3 runs to 13 residues. CDR1 is MNHEY and CDR2 is SMNVEV in the germline V gene (reference sequence). Trimming removed 4 bases from V and 6 bases from J, with 12 bases in between. CDR3 region: CASSSSAVSEAFF. The DNA for the CDR3 is TGTGCCAGCAGTTCCAGCGCCGTCTCTGAAGCTTTCTTT.